This T cell receptor (beta chain) was obtained from a study of vaccination and CD4 T cells after COVID-19. In the study overall: Sampling post-COVID took place a median around 100 days after diagnosis (range 35 to 161).

V was clipped by 6 bases and J by 8 bases, with 17 bases between them. The CDR3 is 14 amino acids. As regards this clonotype: What it binds is not known.

Once obtained from cultured CD4+ T cells, the DNA was sequenced using the Oncomine TCR Beta short-read assay. TCRdb reanalysed the PCR reads using MiXCR and keeps one entry per CDR3 protein. Of over 10,000 distinct CDR3 sequences listed, 75% are singletons. Stated treatment: approximately nine-day PBMC culture with coronavirus spike peptide pools or control peptides (ViraFEST assay). First, ViraFEST expanded antigen-specific T cells with peptide pools, and next it sequenced the TCRs. Study-wide points: Median SARS-CoV-2-reactive clonotype numbers went up from roughly 19 to 38, but not significantly.

Input material: CD4+ T cells from blood, cultured in vitro. The receptor comes from a human donor who had recovered from COVID-19. The chain couples TRBV12-3 or TRBV12-4 to TRBJ1-5, with unresolved D. CDR3 coding DNA: TGTGCCAGCAGCCCCAGCGGCAGCCTGAAGCCCCAGCATTTT. It encodes CASSPSGSLKPQHF.